This T cell receptor (beta chain) was recovered during a study of T-cell reconstitution after alpha-beta-depleted transplantation in children. V trimming: 3 bases; J trimming: 8 bases; junction bases outside the gene matches: 6. Germline CDR1 is SEHNR and CDR2 is FQNEAQ (reference sequence). This CDR3 has 16 residues. This clonotype was found a few times. The library targeted TCRbeta and was prepared with unique molecular identifiers. Each CDR3 protein gets one entry after TCRdb re-called the PCR reads with MiXCR. The data contain approximately 510,000 distinct CDR3 sequences, about 17% of them seen just once; the ten biggest clones take up 3.3%.

The V and J genes are TRBV7-9 and TRBJ2-1; 14 bases map to TRBD2. The sequence was collected from a human donor who donated a stem cell graft to a child with acute lymphoblastic leukemia. The input for sequencing was PBMCs from the stem cell graft donor, taken from the stem cell graft. The CDR3 nucleotides are TGTGCCAGCAGCTTCCAATTGACTAGCGGGAGGGATGAGCAGTTCTTC. Translated, it gives CASSFQLTSGRDEQFF.